These 20 T cell receptor beta chains were sequenced from one sample in a study of a mutant IDH1 vaccine in newly diagnosed glioma (dated by TCRdb to the early 2020s). Sample time point, as interpreted from the label and publication: week 5, during vaccination. A 20-mer mutant IDH1 peptide at 300 micrograms in Montanide made up each vaccine dose, which was injected subcutaneously together with topical imiquimod. The library was made by the immunoSEQ multiplex PCR assay. TCRdb carries this immuneACCESS record with in-frame sequences only. Its versions omit some clonotypes, under half of them owing to an unresolved V gene in the studies checked, with the rest unexplained. This sample comprises fewer than 40,000 clones, around 60% of them detected only once. The ten largest make up 9.5% to 11% of the sample. Their recognized antigens are unknown. The sample consisted of PBMCs, taken from a glioma patient whose treatment included an IDH1 peptide vaccine. Source of these receptors: a woman aged 18-30 years with glioma.

This chain connects TRBV5-1 to TRBJ2-5; a weak D match, TRBD2 (6 bases). Trimming cost V 0 bases and J 4 bases, with 16 bases left between them. CDR1 SGHRS and CDR2 YFSETQ come from the germline V gene. The CDR3 is 16 residues long. The CDR3 sequence: CASSLAGGGGGETQYF. CDR3 in DNA: TGCGCCAGCAGCTTGGCTGGGGGAGGAGGCGGAGAGACCCAGTACTTC.

The chain joins TRBV30 to TRBJ2-3, with 9 bases lining up with TRBD1. Per germline, CDR1 GTSNPN and CDR2 SVGIG (reference sequence). Trimming took 8 bases from V and 6 from J; bases not matched to a gene: 18. This CDR3 has 16 amino acids. The CDR3 DNA follows: TGTGCCCGGGATAAAACTCGGACAGGGGACACCGATACGCAGTATTTT. This translates into CARDKTRTGDTDTQYF.

The chain employs TRBV4-1 and TRBJ1-3; D ambiguous. Looked up from germline, CDR1 is MGHRA and CDR2 is YSYEKL. V was cut by 4 bases and J by 0 bases, with 10 bases left in between. This CDR3 has 15 amino acids. CDR3 sequence reads: CASSPPAGSGNTIYF. The CDR3 coding sequence is TGCGCCAGCAGCCCCCCCGCGGGCTCTGGAAACACCATATATTTT.

This clone was counted between two and nine times. The V and J genes are TRBV5-1 and TRBJ2-5; 7 bases fit TRBD1. The germline V gene has CDR1 SGHRS and CDR2 YFSETQ. The ends lost 2 bases at V and 1 base at J; junction bases unmatched: 2. The CDR3 totals 14 residues. The CDR3 DNA is TGCGCCAGCAGCTTAGGACAGGCCCAAGAGACCCAGTACTTC. Translating gives CASSLGQAQETQYF.

The chain combines TRBV6-5 with TRBJ2-6, with 8 bases matching TRBD1. The CDR3 contains 15 residues. Germline CDR1 MNHEY, CDR2 SVGAGI. The V and J ends lost 2 bases and 6 bases, in that order; junction bases with no gene match: 3. The CDR3 reads CASSYQGASANVLTF. The CDR3, as DNA: TGTGCCAGCAGTTACCAGGGGGCATCGGCCAACGTCCTGACTTTC.

This clone has more than one count but fewer than ten. The chain combines TRBV3-1 (or the pseudogene TRBV3-2) with TRBJ1-2; D call uncertain. The CDR3 is 9 residues long. V lost 11 bases, J lost 4 bases, and 5 bases lay in between. CDR1 is LGHDT, CDR2 YNNKEL, per germline (reference sequence). The CDR3 DNA reads as TGTGCCGGAGGCTATGGCTACACCTTC. As protein: CAGGYGYTF.

This chain uses TRBV28 with TRBJ2-2; D uncertain. The ends were cut back, 10 bases at V and 3 bases at J, with 9 bases in the middle. The CDR3 is made up of 12 amino acids. Germline values: CDR1 MDHEN, CDR2 SYDVKM. This CDR3 reads CAKGLDTGELFF. CDR3 nucleotides: TGTGCCAAGGGCCTGGACACCGGGGAGCTGTTTTTT.

This clone has just a few counts. The J gene is TRBJ1-2, the V gene TRBV10-3; D remains ambiguous. Between the trimmed V and J ends, which lost 0 bases and 0 bases, there was a span of 5 bases. This CDR3 spans 14 amino acids. Germline V gives CDR1 ENHRY, CDR2 SYGVKD. The CDR3 region has the DNA TGTGCCATCAGTGAGTCGGTACCTAACTATGGCTACACCTTC. Translating it yields CAISESVPNYGYTF.

The V call is TRBV6-6, the J call TRBJ2-1; D may be TRBD1 or TRBD2 (5 bases each). The length of the CDR3 is 15 residues. The ends were cut back, 7 bases at V and 4 bases at J, with 17 bases in the middle. Germline V CDR1 and CDR2: MNHNY, SVGAGI (reference sequence). The CDR3 sequence is CASTARGPSYNEQFF. CDR3 DNA: TGTGCCAGCACCGCGAGGGGTCCGTCATACAATGAGCAGTTCTTC.

CDR3: CASSAGTKEKLFF. The CDR3 DNA sequence: TGTGCCAGTTCCGCCGGGACAAAAGAAAAACTGTTTTTT. V gene TRBV19 combines with J gene TRBJ1-4, with D tentatively TRBD1 (6 bases). Per the germline V gene, CDR1 is LNHDA and CDR2 is SQIVND (reference sequence). V lost 8 bases and J 8 bases, leaving 15 bases between the germline ends. The CDR3 has 13 residues.

This clone was observed a handful of times. The chain has TRBV6-1 and TRBJ1-5; no firm D call. CDR3 size: 13 residues. CDR1 is MNHNS, CDR2 SASEGT, per germline. The germline V and J ends were trimmed by 6 bases and 7 bases, with 13 bases remaining between them. The CDR3 bases are TGTGCCAGCAGCGCAACTTCATGGCAGCCCCAGCATTTT. It yields the protein CASSATSWQPQHF.

This clone was seen more than once but under ten times. The chain is built from TRBV5-6 and TRBJ2-7, with TRBD2 as a possible D gene (6 bases). The CDR3 runs 14 residues. V dropped 4 bases and J dropped 3 bases, with 14 bases sitting between them. The germline gives CDR1 SGHDT, CDR2 YYEEEE. CDR3 region: CASSAQGGGYEQYF. CDR3 nucleotide sequence: TGTGCCAGCAGCGCCCAGGGAGGCGGCTACGAGCAGTACTTC.

In its sample, this clone ranks as medium-sized. The chain couples TRBV6-4 to TRBJ2-3, with D possibly TRBD2 on 6 matching bases. Trimming pared 0 bases from V and 6 bases from J, leaving 13 bases between. The CDR3 runs to 15 residues. Germline V gene sequence: CDR1 MRHNA, CDR2 SNTAGT. The CDR3 DNA is TGTGCCAGCAGTGACTCGACGGGAGAAGGCGATACGCAGTATTTT. This sequence encodes CASSDSTGEGDTQYF.

CDR3 protein: CASVQGYEQYF. DNA for the CDR3: TGTGCCAGCGTACAGGGCTACGAGCAGTACTTC. The rearrangement joins TRBV2 to TRBJ2-7; tentatively, D is TRBD1 (6 bases). The CDR3 contains 11 residues. Germline CDR1 SNHLY, CDR2 FYNNEI. V shed 8 bases and J shed 3 bases, with 8 bases lying between them.

The rearrangement joins TRBV15 to TRBJ2-5; D may be TRBD2 (7 bases). The CDR3 is 15 residues long. Trimming took off 0 bases at V and 5 bases at J, with 13 bases between the two ends. Germline CDR1 reads LNHNV; CDR2 reads YYDKDF (reference sequence). CDR3 coding DNA: TGTGCCACCAGCAGAGATAACGGGGGGCGTGAGACCCAGTACTTC. Protein sequence: CATSRDNGGRETQYF.

This chain links TRBV7-9 with TRBJ1-1; D gene uncertain. V lost 5 bases and J lost 0, with 10 bases in between. The CDR3 is 14 amino acids. The V gene's germline CDR1 is SEHNR and CDR2 FQNEAQ (reference sequence). The CDR3 coding sequence is TGTGCCAGCAGCGCCTTGACGGTGAACACTGAAGCTTTCTTT. Translation: CASSALTVNTEAFF.

A single count supports this clone. The chain carries TRBV7-8 and TRBJ2-5; D is ambiguous. Germline values: CDR1 SGHVS, CDR2 FQNEAQ. Between the trimmed V and J ends, which lost 4 bases and 4 bases, there was a span of 16 bases. This CDR3 spans 15 amino acids. The CDR3 loop reads CASSSPVSVGETQYF. The CDR3 DNA sequence: TGTGCCAGCAGCTCGCCCGTAAGCGTGGGAGAGACCCAGTACTTC.

A few counts support this clone. V usage is TRBV7-8 and J usage is TRBJ1-1, with 9 bases that match TRBD1. The CDR3 has 16 amino acids. The V and J ends lost 4 bases and 2 bases, in that order; junction bases with no gene match: 8. CDR1 is SGHVS and CDR2 is FQNEAQ in the germline V gene. As DNA, the CDR3 is TGTGCCAGCAGCTGGGCGGGACAGGGCCCAAACACTGAAGCTTTCTTT. Amino acids: CASSWAGQGPNTEAFF.

This clone was seen once. The chain uses TRBV11-2 and TRBJ1-2; 7 positions agree with TRBD1. V lost 5 bases to trimming and J lost 1 base; unmatched junction nucleotides: 19. The CDR3 has 19 amino acids. CDR1 and CDR2 (germline): SGHAT, FQNNGV. The CDR3, as DNA: TGTGCCAGCAGCCCGATATGGGGAGTTGGGACAGAAATTAACTATGGCTACACCTTC. Protein product: CASSPIWGVGTEINYGYTF. Full variable domain (outside the CDR3, taken from reference TRBV11-2 and TRBJ1-2): EAGVAQSPRYKIIEKRQSVAFWCNPISGHATLYWYQQILGQGPKLLIQFQNNGVVDDSQLPKDRFSAERLKGVDSTLKIQPAKLEDSAVYLCASSPIWGVGTEINYGYTFGSGTRLTVV.

V is TRBV9 and J is TRBJ2-2; 8 positions match TRBD1. CDR3 size: 15 residues. Trimming at V came to 4 bases and at J to 6 bases, leaving 8 bases not matched to a gene. CDR1 and CDR2 from the germline V gene are SGDLS and YYNGEE. CDR3 in amino acids: CASSPRQGSAGELFF. The CDR3 DNA follows: TGTGCCAGCAGCCCCCGACAGGGGTCGGCCGGGGAGCTGTTTTTT.